This T cell receptor (beta chain) was recorded in a study of blood T cell repertoires in COVID-19. Seattle patients were enrolled while actively infected and followed longitudinally. Data came from immunoSEQ multiplex PCR; TCRdb stores just in-frame clones and leaves some out. The sample shows 400,000 or so clones, roughly 90% of them seen only once. The clonotype originates from a woman aged 40 to 50 with COVID-19, enrolled during active disease. Input material: peripheral blood.

CDR3 bases: TGTGCCAGCAGGTCGACCGGGACAGGGTTAACAGATACGCAGTATTTT. It specifies CASRSTGTGLTDTQYF. The chain uses TRBV28 and TRBJ2-3, with 9 bases identical to TRBD1. The CDR3 runs 16 residues. The trim removed 6 bases at V and 3 bases at J, leaving 10 bases unmatched. Germline V gene sequence: CDR1 MDHEN, CDR2 SYDVKM.